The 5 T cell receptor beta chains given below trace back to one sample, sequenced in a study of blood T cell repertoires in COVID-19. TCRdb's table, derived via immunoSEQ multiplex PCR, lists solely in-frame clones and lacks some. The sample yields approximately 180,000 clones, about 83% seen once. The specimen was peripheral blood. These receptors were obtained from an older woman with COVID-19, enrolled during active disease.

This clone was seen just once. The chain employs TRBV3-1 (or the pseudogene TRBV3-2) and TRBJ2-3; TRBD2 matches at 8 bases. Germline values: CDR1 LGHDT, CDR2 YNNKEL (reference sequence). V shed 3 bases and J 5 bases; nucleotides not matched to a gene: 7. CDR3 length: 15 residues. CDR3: CASSQAGTRQDTQYF. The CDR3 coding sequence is TGTGCCAGCAGCCAGGCCGGGACTAGACAAGATACGCAGTATTTT.

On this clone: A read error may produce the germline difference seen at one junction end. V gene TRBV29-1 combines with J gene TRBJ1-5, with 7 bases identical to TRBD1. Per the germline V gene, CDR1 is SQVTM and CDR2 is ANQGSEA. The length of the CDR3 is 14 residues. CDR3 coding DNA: TGCAGCGTTGAGACAGGGTCCCCCGGGCAGCCCCAGCACTTT. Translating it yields CSVETGSPGQPQHF.

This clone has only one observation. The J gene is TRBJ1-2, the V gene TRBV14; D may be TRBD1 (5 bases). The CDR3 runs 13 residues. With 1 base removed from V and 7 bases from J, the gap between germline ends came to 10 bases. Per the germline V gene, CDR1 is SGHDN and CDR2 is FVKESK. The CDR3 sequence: CASSQGPGSGYTF. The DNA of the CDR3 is TGTGCCAGCAGCCAAGGGCCAGGGTCTGGCTACACCTTC.

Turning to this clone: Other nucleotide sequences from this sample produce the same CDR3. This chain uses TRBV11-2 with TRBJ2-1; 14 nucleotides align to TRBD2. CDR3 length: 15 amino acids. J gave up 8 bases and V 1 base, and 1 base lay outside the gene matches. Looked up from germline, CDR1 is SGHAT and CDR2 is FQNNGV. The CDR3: CASSLGTSGRYEQFF. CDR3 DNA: TGTGCCAGCAGCTTAGGGACTAGCGGGAGGTATGAGCAGTTCTTC.

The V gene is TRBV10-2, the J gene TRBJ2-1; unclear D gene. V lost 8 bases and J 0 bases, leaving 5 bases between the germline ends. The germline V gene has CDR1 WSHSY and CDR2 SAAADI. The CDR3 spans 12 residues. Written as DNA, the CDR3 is TGCGCCAGCTTGGCCTCCTACAATGAGCAGTTCTTC. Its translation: CASLASYNEQFF.